This entry describes one T cell receptor beta chain. Its antigen is not known. The data originate from a study of cytomegalovirus exposure and HLA in healthy donors. Every donor was a healthy person donating bone marrow. General study points: In vitro testing confirmed a few CMV-associated chains as specific for CMV antigens.

PCR was performed using 60 Vbeta and 13 Jbeta primers. Assay used: immunoSEQ multiplex PCR; TCRdb lists only in-frame clones, some missing. The sample yields more than 85,000 clones, roughly two thirds seen once. The germline gives CDR1 LNHNV, CDR2 YYDKDF (reference sequence). The CDR3 contains 15 residues. Trimming shortened V by 0 bases and J by 4 bases, and 13 bases separated the two germline ends. The clonotype was recovered from a woman in her forties or fifties in good health and CMV-seropositive. The chain has TRBV15 and TRBJ2-7, with a weak D call TRBD2 (6 bases). The sequencing sample was made of PBMCs. CDR3 sequence: CATSREEGGGYEQYF. The CDR3 nucleotides are TGTGCCACCAGCAGAGAAGAGGGAGGCGGTTACGAGCAGTACTTC.